These 8 T cell receptor beta chains share one sample of origin, sequenced in a study of OX40 agonist ivuxolimab in advanced cancers. The protocol was immunoSEQ multiplex PCR, while the TCRdb copy is restricted to in-frame clones and leaves out a portion. The data show 20,000 to 25,000 clones, with around 80% seen just once and about 15% held by the top ten. This specimen was CD4+ or CD8+ T cells sorted from blood, taken in a trial of the OX40 agonist ivuxolimab. These receptors were taken from an adult with an advanced solid tumor such as melanoma, head and neck, liver or kidney cancer.

This chain joins TRBV7-9 and TRBJ2-1, with TRBD1 as a possible D gene (6 bases). Germline V gene data show CDR1 as SEHNR and CDR2 as FQNEAQ (reference sequence). Trimming cost V 5 bases and J 6 bases, with 11 bases left between them. The CDR3 consists of 13 residues. In nucleotides, the CDR3 is TGTGCCAGCAGCGTAGGACAGATCAATGAGCAGTTCTTC. Translating it yields CASSVGQINEQFF.

This chain joins TRBV6-1 and TRBJ2-3; TRBD2 is a possible D gene (5 bases). Germline V CDR1 and CDR2: MNHNS, SASEGT. The CDR3 is 14 amino acids. The ends were cut back, 4 bases at V and 0 bases at J, with 8 bases in the middle. CDR3 in amino acids: CASSVGGSTDTQYF. Here the CDR3 DNA reads TGTGCCAGCAGTGTGGGCGGGAGCACAGATACGCAGTATTTT.

The chain is built from TRBV5-8 and TRBJ2-5; 12 nucleotides line up with TRBD1. Germline values: CDR1 SGHTS, CDR2 YDEGEE. This CDR3 comprises 16 residues. J gave up 4 bases and V 3 bases, and 7 bases lay outside the gene matches. The CDR3 DNA reads as TGTGCCAGCAGCTCCAGGGACAGGGGGCTTGGAGAGACCCAGTACTTC. It specifies CASSSRDRGLGETQYF.

The rearrangement uses TRBV27 and TRBJ2-2; 9 nucleotides agree with TRBD1. There are 16 residues in the CDR3. In germline, CDR1 is MNHEY, CDR2 SMNVEV (reference sequence). Germline trimming cut 3 bases from V and 6 bases from J; bases unmatched to any gene: 8. This CDR3 reads CASSFAGQGPAGELFF. The CDR3 DNA reads TGTGCCAGCAGTTTCGCTGGACAGGGGCCAGCCGGGGAGCTGTTTTTT.

The J gene is TRBJ2-6, the V gene TRBV9; D uncertain. CDR3 length: 15 amino acids. The germline V gene encodes CDR1 SGDLS and CDR2 YYNGEE. Trimming took off 1 base at V and 0 bases at J, with 5 bases between the two ends. The CDR3 DNA reads TGTGCCAGCAGCGTAACCGGCTCTGGGGCCAACGTCCTGACTTTC. This translates into CASSVTGSGANVLTF.

The rearrangement uses TRBV28 and TRBJ2-3; a possible D gene is TRBD2 (7 bases). CDR1 and CDR2 (germline): MDHEN, SYDVKM. The V end lost 3 bases, the J end lost 5 bases, and 15 bases lay between the germline ends. This CDR3 is 15 amino acids long. CDR3 DNA: TGTGCCAGCAGTTTCTGGCGGGGGCAGGGAGATACGCAGTATTTT. The encoded protein is CASSFWRGQGDTQYF.

By sample fraction, this clone is medium-sized (0.01 to 0.1%). This sequence joins TRBV4-3 and TRBJ1-2; D is uncertain. Germline V CDR1 and CDR2: LGHNA, YSLEER. There are 15 residues in the CDR3. Trimming removed 0 bases from V and 0 bases from J, with 8 bases in between. The CDR3 is CASSQDGVTNYGYTF. CDR3 DNA: TGCGCCAGCAGCCAAGATGGCGTCACTAACTATGGCTACACCTTC.

The V gene is TRBV19, the J gene TRBJ2-5, with D possibly matching TRBD1 (6 bases). The germline gives CDR1 LNHDA, CDR2 SQIVND (reference sequence). With 3 bases removed from V and 6 bases from J, the gap between germline ends came to 17 bases. The CDR3 has 15 residues. In nucleotides, the CDR3 is TGTGCCAGTAGTATCAAAACAGGGCCATTCCAGACCCAGTACTTC. Residues: CASSIKTGPFQTQYF.